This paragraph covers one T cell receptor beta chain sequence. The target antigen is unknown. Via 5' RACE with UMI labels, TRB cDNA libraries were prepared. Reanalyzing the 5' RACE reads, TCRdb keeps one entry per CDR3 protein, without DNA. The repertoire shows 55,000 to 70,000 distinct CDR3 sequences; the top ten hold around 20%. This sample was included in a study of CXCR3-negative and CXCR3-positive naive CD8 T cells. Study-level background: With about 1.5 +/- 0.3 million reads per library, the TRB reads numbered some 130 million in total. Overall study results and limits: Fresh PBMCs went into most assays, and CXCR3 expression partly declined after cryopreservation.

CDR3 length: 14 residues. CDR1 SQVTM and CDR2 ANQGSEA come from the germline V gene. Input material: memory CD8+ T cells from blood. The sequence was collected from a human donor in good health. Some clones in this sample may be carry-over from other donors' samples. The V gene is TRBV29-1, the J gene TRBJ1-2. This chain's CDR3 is CSILEAGTNYGYTF.